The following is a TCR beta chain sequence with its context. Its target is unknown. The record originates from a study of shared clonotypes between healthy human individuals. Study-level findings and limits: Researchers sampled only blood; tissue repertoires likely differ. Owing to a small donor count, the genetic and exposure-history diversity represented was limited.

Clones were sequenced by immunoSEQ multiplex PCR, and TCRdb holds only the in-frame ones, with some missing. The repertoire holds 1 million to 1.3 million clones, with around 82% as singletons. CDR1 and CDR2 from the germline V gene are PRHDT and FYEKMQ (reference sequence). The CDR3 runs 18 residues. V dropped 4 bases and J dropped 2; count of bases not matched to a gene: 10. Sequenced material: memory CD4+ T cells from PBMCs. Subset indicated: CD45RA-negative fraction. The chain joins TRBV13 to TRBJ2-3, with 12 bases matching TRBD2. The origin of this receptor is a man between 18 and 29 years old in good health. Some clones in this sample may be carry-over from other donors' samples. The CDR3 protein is CASSYWTSGKRVTDTQYF. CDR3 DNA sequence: TGTGCCAGCAGCTATTGGACTAGCGGGAAAAGAGTCACAGATACGCAGTATTTT.